The 3 T cell receptor beta chains below all came from one sample that was sequenced in a study of cytomegalovirus exposure and HLA in healthy donors. The primer mix had 60 Vbeta and 13 Jbeta primers. The method was immunoSEQ multiplex PCR; TCRdb's version includes in-frame clones alone and lacks a portion of them. The sample lists approximately 99,000 clones; 73% were seen once. Sample: PBMCs. All receptors come from a man aged 40-49 years in good health and CMV-seronegative.

This clone was detected once. The chain couples TRBV4-3 to TRBJ2-3; 8 bases map to TRBD2. Unmatched junction bases numbered 8, after V lost 6 bases and J lost 0 bases. CDR1 and CDR2 (germline): LGHNA, YSLEER. The CDR3 covers 16 residues. CDR3 coding DNA: TGCGCCAGCAGACCTAGACTAGCGATTAGCACAGATACGCAGTATTTT. This translates into CASRPRLAISTDTQYF.

This sequence joins TRBV5-1 and TRBJ1-1; D gene unclear. The germline V and J ends were trimmed by 4 bases and 3 bases, with 16 bases remaining between them. The V gene's germline CDR1 is SGHRS and CDR2 YFSETQ. The CDR3 loop spans 15 amino acids. The CDR3 loop is CASSGLLGRHTEAFF. The CDR3 bases are TGCGCCAGCAGCGGTCTTTTAGGGAGGCACACTGAAGCTTTCTTT.

This chain uses TRBV4-1 with TRBJ2-2; TRBD1 agrees at 10 bases. The CDR3 spans 18 residues. V was clipped by 1 base and J by 1 base; unmatched bases: 6. Germline CDR1 reads MGHRA; CDR2 reads YSYEKL. The CDR3 reads CASSQGLDRGLNTGELFF. The DNA of the CDR3 is TGCGCCAGCAGCCAAGGTCTCGACAGGGGGCTGAACACCGGGGAGCTGTTTTTT.